The 22 T cell receptor beta chains below all came from one sample that was sequenced in a study of OX40 agonist ivuxolimab in advanced cancers. Sequenced by immunoSEQ multiplex PCR; TCRdb stores in-frame clones only, minus some. Counted here are 65,000 to 75,000 clones, 85% to 90% occurring once; the ten biggest clones make up roughly 3.7%. This specimen consisted of CD4+ or CD8+ T cells sorted from blood, obtained in a trial of the OX40 agonist ivuxolimab. Receptors originate from an adult with an advanced solid tumor such as melanoma, head and neck, liver or kidney cancer.

The chain has TRBV7-9 and TRBJ1-2; TRBD1 is a possible D gene (5 bases). This CDR3 has 14 residues. Per germline, CDR1 SEHNR and CDR2 FQNEAQ (reference sequence). With 3 bases removed from V and 4 bases from J, the gap between germline ends came to 12 bases. The CDR3 coding sequence is TGTGCCAGCAGCTTGGCGGGGGAACGCTATGGCTACACCTTC. Translating gives CASSLAGERYGYTF.

V is TRBV6-5 and J is TRBJ2-5, with 8 bases fitting TRBD1. The ends lost 6 bases at V and 5 bases at J; junction bases unmatched: 8. The length of the CDR3 is 14 residues. CDR1 and CDR2 (germline): MNHEY, SVGAGI. CDR3 loop: CASRSTGGRETQYF. In nucleotides, the CDR3 is TGTGCCAGCAGATCTACAGGGGGAAGGGAGACCCAGTACTTC.

The chain joins TRBV7-9 to TRBJ1-2; D perhaps matches TRBD1 (6 bases). The CDR3 is 14 amino acids. The germline V gene has CDR1 SEHNR and CDR2 FQNEAQ (reference sequence). The V and J ends lost 5 bases and 5 bases respectively, with 15 bases between them. In nucleotides, the CDR3 is TGTGCCAGCAGCCCTGGCGACAGGAATTATGGCTACACCTTC. Translated, it gives CASSPGDRNYGYTF.

The gene calls are TRBV28 and TRBJ1-3; no clear D gene. The CDR3 is 14 amino acids. The ends were cut back, 1 base at V and 0 bases at J, with 4 bases in the middle. Germline V lookup: CDR1 MDHEN, CDR2 SYDVKM. The CDR3 bases are TGTGCCAGCAGTTTATCCCCCTCTGGAAACACCATATATTTT. The encoded protein is CASSLSPSGNTIYF.

The chain joins TRBV18 to TRBJ2-2, with 9 nucleotides matching TRBD1. This CDR3 spans 15 amino acids. V gave up 2 bases and J gave up 4 bases; unmatched junction bases: 2. From germline, CDR1 is KGHSH and CDR2 LQKENI. CDR3 DNA sequence: TGTGCCAGCTCACCAACAGGGGGCCTCACCGGGGAGCTGTTTTTT. Protein: CASSPTGGLTGELFF.

The CDR3 here is CASSLRLAGTYNEQFF. In DNA, the CDR3 is TGTGCCAGCAGCTTACGACTAGCGGGGACCTACAATGAGCAGTTCTTC. The rearrangement links TRBV11-3 to TRBJ2-1; 11 bases align to TRBD2. The CDR3 is made up of 16 amino acids. CDR1 is SGHNT, CDR2 YENEEA, per germline. J gave up 2 bases and V 2 bases, and 2 bases lay outside the gene matches.

The genes are TRBV6-1 and TRBJ2-3; D assignment may be TRBD1 or TRBD2 (6 bases each). The germline CDR1 and CDR2 sequences are MNHNS and SASEGT. The CDR3 loop spans 15 amino acids. Trimming pared 6 bases from V and 1 base from J, leaving 14 bases between. The CDR3 here is CASSRLGGGTDTQYF. CDR3 DNA: TGTGCCAGCAGCCGACTGGGGGGCGGCACAGATACGCAGTATTTT.

The chain joins TRBV11-3 to TRBJ2-7; D might be TRBD2 (6 bases). CDR3 length: 12 amino acids. Germline V gene lookup returns CDR1 SGHNT and CDR2 YENEEA. V shed 4 bases and J shed 8 bases, with 12 bases lying between them. CDR3 nucleotides: TGTGCCAGCAGCTCTTTGGGAGGACAGCAGTACTTC. It specifies CASSSLGGQQYF.

The rearrangement joins TRBV19 to TRBJ2-2; 12 nucleotides agree with TRBD2. The CDR3 extends over 16 amino acids. CDR1 and CDR2 from the germline V gene are LNHDA and SQIVND (reference sequence). V dropped 3 bases and J dropped 7; count of bases not matched to a gene: 6. The CDR3: CASSITLAGGNGELFF. For the CDR3, the DNA is TGTGCCAGTAGTATTACCCTAGCGGGGGGGAACGGGGAGCTGTTTTTT. Supplemented by reference TRBV19 and TRBJ2-2, the full variable domain reads DGGITQSPKYLFRKEGQNVTLSCEQNLNHDAMYWYRQDPGQGLRLIYYSQIVNDFQKGDIAEGYSVSREKKESFPLTVTSAQKNPTAFYLCASSITLAGGNGELFFGEGSRLTVL.

The chain joins TRBV5-6 to TRBJ2-1, with D perhaps assigned TRBD1 or TRBD2 (5 bases each). The length of the CDR3 is 17 residues. Per germline, CDR1 SGHDT and CDR2 YYEEEE. The V end was cut by 4 bases, the J end by 4 bases, with 21 bases between. The CDR3 nucleotides are TGTGCCAGCAGCCCCTATGCCGGGACCAGCGTTTACAATGAGCAGTTCTTC. Residues: CASSPYAGTSVYNEQFF.

V gene TRBV4-2 combines with J gene TRBJ2-2, with a weak D call TRBD1 (5 bases). V was pared by 7 bases and J by 6 bases, with 15 bases between. This CDR3 has 14 residues. The germline V gene encodes CDR1 LGHNA and CDR2 YNFKEQ. This CDR3 is CASTHSRGSGELFF. The CDR3 DNA follows: TGTGCCAGCACCCACAGTAGGGGATCCGGGGAGCTGTTTTTT.

V usage is TRBV11-3 and J usage is TRBJ2-1, with TRBD2 identical over 11 bases. This CDR3 has 16 residues. V lost 4 bases and J lost 6; bases outside the gene matches: 8. Germline CDR1 SGHNT, CDR2 YENEEA. CDR3: CASSSILAGVRNEQFF. The CDR3 nucleotides are TGTGCCAGCAGCTCGATACTAGCGGGAGTACGCAATGAGCAGTTCTTC.

The chain carries TRBV29-1 and TRBJ2-1; D is possibly TRBD1 (6 bases). Germline V gene data show CDR1 as SQVTM and CDR2 as ANQGSEA. Trimming took 3 bases from V and 7 from J, leaving 7 bases between them. The CDR3 is 11 residues long. CDR3 sequence: CSVDGTNEQFF. Written as DNA, the CDR3 is TGCAGCGTTGACGGGACAAATGAGCAGTTCTTC.

The chain links TRBV5-1 to TRBJ1-2; D is undetermined. With 4 bases removed from V and 4 bases from J, the gap between germline ends came to 8 bases. The CDR3 has 12 amino acids. Germline assignment: CDR1 SGHRS and CDR2 YFSETQ. The CDR3 reads CASSAEGYGYTF. The CDR3 DNA reads TGCGCCAGCAGCGCAGAGGGCTATGGCTACACCTTC.

This chain uses TRBV16 with TRBJ2-7, with D hard to call. CDR1 and CDR2 (germline): KGHSY, FQNENV. V was pared by 5 bases and J by 5 bases, with 19 bases between. CDR3 size: 15 residues. DNA for the CDR3: TGTGCCAGCAGCATCCAGTTCCAAAACGGCCACGAGCAGTACTTC. Protein: CASSIQFQNGHEQYF.

By sample fraction, this clone is medium-sized (0.01 to 0.1%). This sequence joins TRBV2 and TRBJ1-1; D gene unclear. The V end lost 3 bases, the J end lost 1 base, and 6 bases lay between the germline ends. Looked up from germline, CDR1 is SNHLY and CDR2 is FYNNEI. This CDR3 comprises 13 residues. The CDR3 region is CASSDSTNTEAFF. CDR3 coding DNA: TGTGCCAGCAGTGACTCTACGAACACTGAAGCTTTCTTT.

V gene TRBV7-3 combines with J gene TRBJ2-1; D tentatively reads TRBD1 or TRBD2 (5 bases each). Germline V lookup: CDR1 SGHTA, CDR2 FQGTGA. The CDR3 runs to 13 residues. V shed 5 bases and J shed 5 bases, with 10 bases lying between them. DNA of the CDR3: TGTGCCAGCAGCAGGGACGCAGACAATGAGCAGTTCTTC. Residues: CASSRDADNEQFF.

The chain joins TRBV7-9 to TRBJ2-3; D might be TRBD1 (7 bases). Per germline, CDR1 SEHNR and CDR2 FQNEAQ (reference sequence). V lost 4 bases and J 3 bases, leaving 20 bases between the germline ends. The CDR3 length is 17 residues. The CDR3 is CASSWDSRGVETDTQYF. The CDR3, as DNA: TGTGCCAGCAGCTGGGACAGCAGGGGGGTGGAAACAGATACGCAGTATTTT.

The chain employs TRBV14 and TRBJ2-2; TRBD2 agrees at 9 bases. The CDR3 loop spans 16 amino acids. After removal of 4 bases from V and 4 bases from J, the junction contained 7 bases not matched to a gene. CDR1 and CDR2 (germline): SGHDN, FVKESK. The DNA of the CDR3 is TGTGCCAGCAGCCGATCTTCTAGCGGGGCCACCGGGGAGCTGTTTTTT. This codes for CASSRSSSGATGELFF.

This rearrangement joins TRBV11-3 to TRBJ2-2; D perhaps matches TRBD2 (6 bases). V lost 7 bases and J 6 bases, leaving 18 bases between the germline ends. CDR1 SGHNT and CDR2 YENEEA come from the germline V gene. The CDR3 length is 15 residues. CDR3 protein: CASTFNGGDPGELFF. In nucleotides, the CDR3 is TGTGCCAGCACCTTTAACGGCGGGGACCCCGGGGAGCTGTTTTTT. Drawing the rest from reference TRBV11-3 and TRBJ2-2, the complete variable domain is EAGVVQSPRYKIIEKKQPVAFWCNPISGHNTLYWYLQNLGQGPELLIRYENEEAVDDSQLPKDRFSAERLKGVDSTLKIQPAELGDSAVYLCASTFNGGDPGELFFGEGSRLTVL.

The rearrangement joins TRBV28 to TRBJ2-7, with TRBD1 matching 8 bases. CDR3 size: 14 residues. V was clipped by 4 bases and J by 5 bases; unmatched bases: 7. The germline V gene encodes CDR1 MDHEN and CDR2 SYDVKM. CDR3 residues: CASSYRGETHEQYF. CDR3 DNA: TGTGCCAGCAGTTACAGGGGGGAAACTCACGAGCAGTACTTC.

The count of this clone is one. V is TRBV5-1 and J is TRBJ2-7; TRBD1 aligns across 10 bases. CDR1 is SGHRS, CDR2 YFSETQ, per germline. The CDR3 has 13 amino acids. V trimming: 2 bases; J trimming: 6 bases; junction bases outside the gene matches: 2. The CDR3 protein is CASSLRTGGEQYF. CDR3 nucleotides: TGCGCCAGCAGCTTACGGACAGGGGGCGAGCAGTACTTC.